This TCR beta chain was captured by sequencing in a study of cytomegalovirus exposure and HLA in healthy donors. PCR was performed using 60 Vbeta and 13 Jbeta primers. Clones were sequenced by immunoSEQ multiplex PCR, and TCRdb holds only the in-frame ones, with some missing. The sample has about 190,000 clones, roughly 77% seen once; the top ten hold about 3.5%. This CDR3 is 15 amino acids long. From germline, CDR1 is SGHAT and CDR2 FQDESV (reference sequence). The J segment lost 2 bases and the V segment lost 3 bases, leaving 4 bases of the junction unmatched. The V gene is TRBV11-1, the J gene TRBJ2-7, with 10 bases aligning to TRBD1. Sequences were obtained from PBMCs. The receptor was isolated from a man aged 35 to 55 in good health and CMV-seropositive. CDR3 in amino acids: CASSFRDRGAYEQYF. CDR3 DNA sequence: TGTGCCAGCAGCTTCCGGGACAGGGGAGCCTACGAGCAGTACTTC.